The 24 T cell receptor gamma chains below all came from one sample that was sequenced in a study of intestinal T cells in coeliac disease. Using 150 to 200 ng of biopsy DNA, TRG was amplified with LymphoTrack primers. TCRdb redid the clone calls on the multiplex PCR reads with CATT. The sample lists a few hundred gamma-chain clones; around 56% were seen once. For each case, the template was genomic DNA from ten roughly 4.6-µm formalin-fixed paraffin-embedded scrolls. The sample taken for sequencing was a duodenal biopsy. The receptors derive from a human donor who served as a control with a normal duodenal biopsy, not a healthy volunteer.

A word on this clone: Given a far larger clone just one base away, this is likely a sequencing read error. Other nucleotide sequences from this sample produce the same CDR3. This rearrangement joins TRGV4 to TRGJ1 or TRGJ2. CDR1 is EGSTGY, CDR2 YDSYTSSV, per germline. The CDR3 loop spans 13 amino acids. The CDR3 reads CATWDLYYYKKLF. CDR3 DNA: TGTGCCACTTGGGATTTGTATTATTATAAGAAACTCTTT.

Concerning this clone itself: A far larger clone lies a single base away; this is likely a read error. Other nucleotide sequences from this sample produce the same CDR3. This sequence joins TRGV8 and TRGJ1 or TRGJ2. Germline values: CDR1 VENAVY, CDR2 YDSYNSRV. The CDR3 is 13 residues long. The CDR3 protein is CATWEPNYYKKLF. CDR3 DNA sequence: TGTGCCACCTGGGAGCCGAATTATTATAAGAAACTCTTC.

Remarks on this clone: The protein held in TCRdb is that of a much larger clone and does not match this DNA's translation at residue 5, likely because of a read error; the protein shown is translated from the DNA. This chain uses TRGV3 with TRGJ1 or TRGJ2. CDR1 is VTNTFY, CDR2 YDVSTARD, per germline (reference sequence). The CDR3 length is 12 residues. Here the CDR3 DNA reads TGTGCCACCTGGGGCAGGCTATCGGAGAAACTCTTT. Its protein is CATWGRLSEKLF.

The V call is TRGV9, the J call TRGJ1 or TRGJ2. This CDR3 is 14 amino acids long. In germline, CDR1 is GITISATS, CDR2 ISYDGTV (reference sequence). The junction had 10 bases not matched to a gene; V was cut back by 5 bases and J by 3 bases. CDR3 in DNA: TGTGCCTTGTGGGCAGGTGCCCCTTATTATAAGAAACTCTTT. Its translation is CALWAGAPYYKKLF.

The chain recombines TRGV4 with TRGJ1 or TRGJ2. Trimming at V came to 10 bases and at J to 3 bases, leaving 9 bases not matched to a gene. Germline V gene sequence: CDR1 EGSTGY, CDR2 YDSYTSSV. The CDR3 has 12 amino acids. Here the CDR3 DNA reads TGTGCCACTGATTCGTTTTATTATAAGAAACTCTTT. This translates into CATDSFYYKKLF.

This clone appeared a few times. A much bigger clone sits one base away, suggesting this may be a read error. The same CDR3 can be traced to other DNA sequences in this sample. V usage is TRGV2 and J usage is TRGJP2. Germline assignment: CDR1 EGSNGY and CDR2 YDSYNSKV. This CDR3 has 12 amino acids. The CDR3 sequence: CATWDSGWIKTF. As DNA, the CDR3 is TGTGCCACCTGGGACTCCGGGTGGATCAAGACATTT.

This clone turned up a few times. The TCRdb record carries a much larger clone's protein, which differs from this DNA's translation at residue 2; a read error is the likely cause, and the protein listed here is the DNA translation. This sequence joins TRGV10 and TRGJ1 or TRGJ2. TRGV10 belongs to the ORF category, with a function that is uncertain. The CDR3 is made up of 11 amino acids. CDR3 sequence: CTAWDYMRKLF. The CDR3 bases are TGTACTGCGTGGGATTATATGAGGAAACTCTTT.

The chain carries TRGV5 and TRGJ1 or TRGJ2. From germline, CDR1 is VINAFY and CDR2 YDVSNSKD. The CDR3 covers 14 residues. Trimming at V came to 0 bases and at J to 5 bases, leaving 7 bases not matched to a gene. CDR3 residues: CATWDRRAHYKKLF. In nucleotides, the CDR3 is TGTGCCACCTGGGACAGGCGGGCGCATTATAAGAAACTCTTT.

This clone is hyperexpanded within its sample. One end of the junction does not line up with germline, which may come from a read error. The genes are TRGV2 and TRGJP2. The CDR3 contains 11 residues. Per germline, CDR1 EGSNGY and CDR2 YDSYNSKV. Here the CDR3 reads CATWAGPFKTF. As DNA, the CDR3 is TGTGCCACCTGGGCCGGGCCCTTCAAGACGTTT.

This clone appeared once. V is TRGV2 and J is TRGJ1 or TRGJ2. Germline assignment: CDR1 EGSNGY and CDR2 YDSYNSKV. CDR3 size: 12 residues. Losses at the gene ends were 1 base for V and 9 bases for J; bases not matched to a gene: 6. CDR3 protein: CATWDGACKKLF. CDR3 in DNA: TGTGCCACCTGGGACGGCGCTTGTAAGAAACTCTTT.

This clone ranks as large. The chain recombines TRGV2 with TRGJ1 or TRGJ2. The V and J ends lost 0 bases and 9 bases, in that order; junction bases with no gene match: 8. Germline CDR1 EGSNGY, CDR2 YDSYNSKV. This CDR3 comprises 13 residues. The CDR3 DNA follows: TGTGCCACCTGGGACGGGGCGCTTTGTAAGAAACTCTTT. Residues: CATWDGALCKKLF.

This clone has more than one count but fewer than ten. The gene calls are TRGV3 and TRGJ1 or TRGJ2. Germline lookup yields CDR1 VTNTFY and CDR2 YDVSTARD (reference sequence). V trimming: 3 bases; J trimming: 10 bases; junction bases outside the gene matches: 9. The CDR3 sequence is 12 residues long. The CDR3 DNA follows: TGTGCCACCTGGGACGGTATTATAAAGAAACTCTTT. Its protein is CATWDGIIKKLF.

The V and J genes are TRGV3 and TRGJ1 or TRGJ2. Trimming cost V 10 bases and J 13 bases; bases outside gene matches: 19. The CDR3 contains 12 residues. CDR1 and CDR2 from the germline V gene are VTNTFY and YDVSTARD (reference sequence). The CDR3 region has the DNA TGTGCCACTGGGACAGGCTATCGGAGAAAACTCTTT. This sequence encodes CATGTGYRRKLF.

This clone is large by share. The chain carries TRGV2 and TRGJP2. The V gene's germline CDR1 is EGSNGY and CDR2 YDSYNSKV. The V segment lost 5 bases and the J segment 3 bases; nucleotides outside the gene matches: 12. This CDR3 is built from 16 residues. The CDR3 protein is CATWGREGGSDWIKTF. CDR3 in DNA: TGTGCCACCTGGGGACGGGAGGGCGGTAGTGATTGGATCAAGACGTTT.

In this sample, this clone is large. In the same sample, other DNA sequences code for this CDR3. This chain's CDR3 is CATWPGGATYSSDWIKTF. CDR3 bases: TGTGCCACCTGGCCTGGAGGGGCGACTTATAGTAGTGATTGGATCAAGACGTTT. V usage is TRGV2 and J usage is TRGJP2. The CDR3 totals 18 residues. The junction had 16 bases not matched to a gene; V was cut back by 6 bases and J by 0 bases. The germline CDR1 and CDR2 sequences are EGSNGY and YDSYNSKV.

In its sample, this clone was seen a few times. The V call is TRGV2, the J call TRGJP1. The CDR3 spans 14 residues. After removal of 12 bases from V and 3 bases from J, the junction contained 13 bases not matched to a gene. Germline CDR1 and CDR2: EGSNGY and YDSYNSKV. Written as DNA, the CDR3 is TGTGCCCACCTGGGACAGTCCACTGGTTGGTTCAAGATATTT. This sequence encodes CAHLGQSTGWFKIF.

V and J are TRGV10 and TRGJ1 or TRGJ2. TRGV10 is an ORF; its function is uncertain. The CDR3 has 13 residues. The CDR3 sequence is CACVGLWYYKKLF. CDR3 DNA sequence: TGTGCCTGCGTGGGATTATGGTATTATAAGAAACTCTTT.

V is TRGV4 and J is TRGJ1 or TRGJ2. Looked up from germline, CDR1 is EGSTGY and CDR2 is YDSYTSSV. V dropped 6 bases and J dropped 6; count of bases not matched to a gene: 11. This CDR3 is built from 13 residues. CDR3 in amino acids: CATWFQIIYKKLF. The CDR3 nucleotides are TGTGCCACCTGGTTCCAAATTATTTATAAGAAACTCTTT.

This clone was seen only once. The chain has TRGV10 and TRGJ1 or TRGJ2. TRGV10 is an open reading frame whose function is uncertain. Trimming cost V 8 bases and J 8 bases; bases outside gene matches: 4. The CDR3 contains 10 residues. CDR3 bases: TGTGCTGCGTGGGACCATAAGAAACTCTTT. It is translated as CAAWDHKKLF.

This clone is hyperexpanded within its sample. This specimen includes other DNA sequences encoding the same CDR3. The CDR3 DNA sequence: TGTGCCACCTGGGACTCCGGGTGGATCAAGACGTTT. This sequence encodes CATWDSGWIKTF. The gene calls are TRGV2 and TRGJP2. The CDR3 covers 12 residues. V gave up 3 bases and J gave up 11 bases; unmatched junction bases: 6. CDR1 and CDR2 (germline): EGSNGY, YDSYNSKV.

This chain links TRGV2 with TRGJP2. V lost 6 bases to trimming and J lost 3 bases; unmatched junction nucleotides: 13. The germline gives CDR1 EGSNGY, CDR2 YDSYNSKV. CDR3 length equals 16 residues. CDR3 loop: CATWSAGYGSDWIKTF. The CDR3 DNA follows: TGTGCCACCTGGTCCGCGGGATATGGTAGTGATTGGATCAAGACGTTT.

The V call is TRGV4, the J call TRGJ1 or TRGJ2. Looked up from germline, CDR1 is EGSTGY and CDR2 is YDSYTSSV. J was trimmed by 6 bases and V by 0 bases; bases with no gene match: 5. The CDR3 runs to 13 residues. The DNA for the CDR3 is TGTGCCACCTGGGATGGGTTGAGTTATAAGAAACTCTTT. It codes for CATWDGLSYKKLF.

Comments on this clone: TCRdb's listed protein matches a much larger clone and diverges from this DNA's translation at residue 9, likely through a read error; the protein shown comes from the DNA. J is TRGJ1 or TRGJ2 and V is TRGV8. The CDR3 runs to 13 residues. CDR1 is VENAVY and CDR2 is YDSYNSRV in the germline V gene. The chain's CDR3 is CATWEPNYCKKLF. The CDR3 nucleotides read TGTGCCACCTGGGAGCCGAATTATTGTAAGAAACTCTTT.

J is TRGJ1 or TRGJ2 and V is TRGV8. J lost 1 base, V lost 6 bases, and 9 bases had no gene match. Germline loops: CDR1 VENAVY, CDR2 YDSYNSRV. This CDR3 contains 14 residues. CDR3 DNA sequence: TGTGCCACCTGGATAGGAAAAAATTATTATAAGAAACTCTTT. Residues: CATWIGKNYYKKLF.